The present T cell receptor beta chain was sequenced within a study of CD8 T cells in Susac syndrome. Reverse transcription of 0.5 to 1 ug RNA was performed with random hexamers. TCRdb independently ran MiXCR on the immunoSEQ multiplex PCR reads; one entry per CDR3 protein. The sample lists a few hundred thousand distinct CDR3 sequences, about 95% occurring once. Sequencing targeted TCR beta in blood CD8+ and CD4+ T cells. Material for sequencing was CD4+ T cells from PBMCs. The TCR was taken from a human donor with multiple sclerosis.

The CDR3 loop is CASSWGGMEQFF. The CDR3 bases are TGTGCCAGCAGTTGGGGGGGAATGGAGCAGTTCTTC. The genes are TRBV12-3 or TRBV12-4 and TRBJ2-1, with 7 bases aligning to TRBD2. The CDR3 totals 12 residues. Trimming cost V 4 bases and J 10 bases; bases outside gene matches: 4.